Detailed here is one T cell receptor beta chain. Its target is not known. V shed 7 bases and J 7 bases; nucleotides not matched to a gene: 10. Germline CDR1 reads MRHNA; CDR2 reads SNTAGT. There are 13 residues in the CDR3. Data came from immunoSEQ multiplex PCR; TCRdb stores just in-frame clones and leaves some out. Found here are approximately 35,000 clones, around 87% of them singletons; the top ten hold more than 0.8%. The source of the sample is a study of T cells in narcolepsy. Study information: Patients with NT1 or NT2 and healthy control donors were enrolled.

Findings of the study overall: Healthy controls reportedly lacked the autoreactive clonotypes serially found in patients' blood. No autoreactive T cell clone sequences appeared in some memory CD4+ repertoires. HCRT-specific and TRIB2-specific autoreactive clonotypes appeared among same-patient CSF and blood CD4+ clonotypes.

V usage is TRBV6-4 and J usage is TRBJ2-7, with TRBD1 identical over 7 bases. This clonotype originated in a human donor with narcolepsy. The sample consisted of CD45RA- memory CD4+ T cells from PBMCs. The CDR3 coding sequence is TGTGCCAGCAATCTAAACAGGGGTGGAGAGCAGTACTTC. Residues: CASNLNRGGEQYF.